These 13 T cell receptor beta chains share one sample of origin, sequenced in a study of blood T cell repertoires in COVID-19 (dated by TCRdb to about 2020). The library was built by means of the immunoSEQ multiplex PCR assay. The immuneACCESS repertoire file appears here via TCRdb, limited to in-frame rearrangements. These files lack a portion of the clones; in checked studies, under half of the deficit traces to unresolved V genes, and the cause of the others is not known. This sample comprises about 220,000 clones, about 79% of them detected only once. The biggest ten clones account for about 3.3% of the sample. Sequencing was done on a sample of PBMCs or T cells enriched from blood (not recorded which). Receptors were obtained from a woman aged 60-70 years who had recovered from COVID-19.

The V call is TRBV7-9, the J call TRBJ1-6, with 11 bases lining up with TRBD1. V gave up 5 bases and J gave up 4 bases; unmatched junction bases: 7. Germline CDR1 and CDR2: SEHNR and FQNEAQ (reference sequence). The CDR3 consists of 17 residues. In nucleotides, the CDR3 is TGTGCCAGCAGCCTCGGACAGGGGGCTCTATATAATTCACCCCTCCACTTT. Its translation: CASSLGQGALYNSPLHF. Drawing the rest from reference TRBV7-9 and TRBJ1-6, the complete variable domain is DTGVSQNPRHKITKRGQNVTFRCDPISEHNRLYWYRQTLGQGPEFLTYFQNEAQLEKSRLLSDRFSAERPKGSFSTLEIQRTEQGDSAMYLCASSLGQGALYNSPLHFGNGTRLTVT.

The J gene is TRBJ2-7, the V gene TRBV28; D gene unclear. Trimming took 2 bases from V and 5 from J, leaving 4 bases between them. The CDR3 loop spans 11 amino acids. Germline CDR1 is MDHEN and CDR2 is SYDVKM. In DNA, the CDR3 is TGTGCCAGCAGTTTAATTAACGAGCAGTACTTC. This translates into CASSLINEQYF.

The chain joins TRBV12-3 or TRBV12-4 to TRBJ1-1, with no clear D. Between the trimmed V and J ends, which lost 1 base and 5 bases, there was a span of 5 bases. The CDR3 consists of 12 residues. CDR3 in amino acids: CASSLVRTEAFF. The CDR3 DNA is TGTGCCAGCAGTTTAGTGCGAACTGAAGCTTTCTTT.

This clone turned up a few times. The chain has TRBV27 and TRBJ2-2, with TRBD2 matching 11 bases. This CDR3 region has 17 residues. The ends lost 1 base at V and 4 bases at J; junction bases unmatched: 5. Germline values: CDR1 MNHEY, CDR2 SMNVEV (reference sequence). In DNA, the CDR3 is TGTGCCAGCAGTTTATGGCTAGCGGGAGGCCCCACCGGGGAGCTGTTTTTT. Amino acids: CASSLWLAGGPTGELFF.

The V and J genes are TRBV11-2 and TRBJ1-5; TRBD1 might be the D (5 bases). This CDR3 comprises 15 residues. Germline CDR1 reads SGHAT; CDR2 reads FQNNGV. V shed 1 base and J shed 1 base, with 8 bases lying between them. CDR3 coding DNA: TGTGCCAGCAGCTTAGGGACACAAAGCAATCAGCCCCAGCATTTT. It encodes CASSLGTQSNQPQHF.

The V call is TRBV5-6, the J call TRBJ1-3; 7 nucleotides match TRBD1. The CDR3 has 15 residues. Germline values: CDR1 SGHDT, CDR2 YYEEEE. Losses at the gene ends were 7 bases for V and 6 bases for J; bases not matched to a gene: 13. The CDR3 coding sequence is TGTGCCAGCCAGAGAACCGGGACAGCCTCAAACACCATATATTTT. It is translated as CASQRTGTASNTIYF.

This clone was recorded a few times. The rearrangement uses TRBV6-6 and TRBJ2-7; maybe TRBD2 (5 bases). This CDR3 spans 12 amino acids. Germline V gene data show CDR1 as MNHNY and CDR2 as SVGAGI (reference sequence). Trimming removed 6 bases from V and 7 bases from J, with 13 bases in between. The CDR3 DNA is TGTGCCAGCAGCTATCCCGGAGGAGAGCAGTACTTC. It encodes CASSYPGGEQYF.

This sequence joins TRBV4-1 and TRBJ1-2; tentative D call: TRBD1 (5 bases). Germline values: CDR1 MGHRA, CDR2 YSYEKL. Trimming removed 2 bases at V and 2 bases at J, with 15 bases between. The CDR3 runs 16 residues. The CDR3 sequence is CASSQTGLSTNYGYTF. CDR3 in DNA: TGCGCCAGCAGCCAAACGGGACTTTCAACAAACTATGGCTACACCTTC.

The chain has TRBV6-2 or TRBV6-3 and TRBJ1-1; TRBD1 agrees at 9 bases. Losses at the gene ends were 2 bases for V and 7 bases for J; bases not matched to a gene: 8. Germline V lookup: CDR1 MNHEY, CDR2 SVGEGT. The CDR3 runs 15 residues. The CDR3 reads CASSYAGTGYDEAFF. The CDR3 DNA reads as TGTGCCAGCAGTTACGCCGGGACAGGGTACGATGAAGCTTTCTTT.

The CDR3 coding sequence is TGTGCCATCAGTGAGTCGACCCAGGTTCCCTACGAAAAACTGTTTTTT. Its protein product is CAISESTQVPYEKLFF. The chain links TRBV10-3 to TRBJ1-4; D is unclear. Trimming removed 0 bases at V and 8 bases at J, with 16 bases between. Germline lookup yields CDR1 ENHRY and CDR2 SYGVKD. CDR3 length equals 16 residues.

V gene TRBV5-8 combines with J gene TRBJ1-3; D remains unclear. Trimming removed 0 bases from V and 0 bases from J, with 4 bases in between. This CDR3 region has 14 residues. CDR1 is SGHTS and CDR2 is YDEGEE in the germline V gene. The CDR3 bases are TGTGCCAGCAGCTTGGTATACTCTGGAAACACCATATATTTT. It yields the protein CASSLVYSGNTIYF.

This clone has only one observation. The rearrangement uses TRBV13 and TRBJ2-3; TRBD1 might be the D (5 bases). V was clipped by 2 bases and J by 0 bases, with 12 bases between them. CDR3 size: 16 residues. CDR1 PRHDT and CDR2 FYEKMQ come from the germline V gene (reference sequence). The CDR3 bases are TGTGCCAGCAGCTTACTCCCCAGGGCTAGCACAGATACGCAGTATTTT. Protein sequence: CASSLLPRASTDTQYF.

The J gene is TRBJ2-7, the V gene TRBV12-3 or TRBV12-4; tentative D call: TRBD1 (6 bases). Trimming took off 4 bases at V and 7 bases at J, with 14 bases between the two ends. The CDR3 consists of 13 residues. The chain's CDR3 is CASSSPTGTEQYF. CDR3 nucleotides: TGTGCCAGCAGTTCTCCCACTGGGACAGAGCAGTACTTC.